The T cell receptor (beta chain) described here comes from a study of blood T cell repertoires in COVID-19 (TCRdb year 2020). Study-wide context: Collaborator samples came from the United States, Italy and Spain and covered acute and convalescent phases of COVID-19. The prospective study material was composed of cDNA or gDNA derived from T cells, B-cell-depleted T cells, or PBMCs. Deeply sampled blood TCRbeta repertoires from subjects exposed to, actively infected with, or recovered from COVID-19 were included in the dataset. The repertoires were made available in a free public database intended to serve as a resource for research on the immune response to SARS-CoV-2. The samples were drawn from the first 160 participants of the ongoing ImmuneRACE study and from under 1,500 subjects provided by 6 global collaborators. A de-identified subject ID, COVID-19 status, age in years and sex were almost always included in the sample metadata. Where available, HLA class I and class II types were obtained from metadata supplied by the sample provider rather than from assay-based typing.

The collaborating institutions used their own protocols to collect whole blood in K2EDTA tubes. For TCRbeta analysis, collaborator samples were shipped as frozen whole blood, as isolated PBMCs, or as DNA extracted from either sample type. Findings and caveats that apply to the study as a whole: The quantity of clinical and demographic metadata differed by source and by participant and was supplied without curation.

With regard to this clone: Its antigen is still unknown. Qualities for individual bases were not recorded, and no much larger clone is one base off.

The CDR3, cysteine through phenylalanine, is 14 amino acids long. CDR3 DNA only is kept here, 42 bases in frame from base 1. The germline V gene provides CDR1 LGHNA and CDR2 YSLEER. V sheds 3 bases and J sheds 1 base, leaving 10 bases between their ends. The immunoSEQ Assay, a bias-controlled multiplex PCR, was used to amplify TCRbeta CDR3 regions from genomic DNA. Under the source paper's analysis protocol: The number of nucleated cells in each sample was estimated by amplification of reference gene primers within the assay. To quantify the absolute abundance of each unique TCRbeta CDR3 rearrangement, sequence reads were collapsed and filtered. Productive Simpson clonality was computed per sample as the square root of Simpson's diversity index over productive rearrangements. Here the immuneACCESS table is served through TCRdb, limited to in-frame sequences with V and J called. Missing clones are a known gap in these copies; in checked studies unresolved V genes cover under half, and the rest lacks a known reason. That table furnishes V, J and clone size, whereas the DNA furnished D and trimming. The sample data list approximately 150,000 clones, and roughly 87% of these were observed just once. Of the sample, approximately 8.7% falls within the top ten clones.

Material for sequencing was peripheral blood. This TCR derives from a woman aged 70-85 years with acute or convalescent COVID-19. In this chain, TRBV4-3 is recombined with TRBJ2-7; TRBD1 is a possible D gene, resting on 5 matching bases. The DNA reads as follows: TGCGCCAGCAGCCAGCAGGGATCGTCCTACGAGCAGTACTTC. Its amino acids are CASSQQGSSYEQYF.